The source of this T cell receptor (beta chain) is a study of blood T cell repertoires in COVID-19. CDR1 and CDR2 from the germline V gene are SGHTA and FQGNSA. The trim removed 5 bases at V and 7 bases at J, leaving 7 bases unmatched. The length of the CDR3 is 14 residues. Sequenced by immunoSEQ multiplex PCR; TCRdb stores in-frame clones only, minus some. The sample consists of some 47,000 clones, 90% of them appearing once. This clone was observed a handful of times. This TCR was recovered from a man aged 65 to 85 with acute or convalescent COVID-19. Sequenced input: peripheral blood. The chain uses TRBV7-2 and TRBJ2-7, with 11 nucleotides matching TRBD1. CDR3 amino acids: CASSPGTGGREQYF. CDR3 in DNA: TGTGCCAGCAGCCCCGGGACAGGGGGGCGAGAGCAGTACTTC. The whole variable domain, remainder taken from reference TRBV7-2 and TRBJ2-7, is GAGVSQSPSNKVTEKGKDVELRCDPISGHTALYWYRQSLGQGLEFLIYFQGNSAPDKSGLPSDRFSAERTGGSVSTLTIQRTQQEDSAVYLCASSPGTGGREQYFGPGTRLTVT.